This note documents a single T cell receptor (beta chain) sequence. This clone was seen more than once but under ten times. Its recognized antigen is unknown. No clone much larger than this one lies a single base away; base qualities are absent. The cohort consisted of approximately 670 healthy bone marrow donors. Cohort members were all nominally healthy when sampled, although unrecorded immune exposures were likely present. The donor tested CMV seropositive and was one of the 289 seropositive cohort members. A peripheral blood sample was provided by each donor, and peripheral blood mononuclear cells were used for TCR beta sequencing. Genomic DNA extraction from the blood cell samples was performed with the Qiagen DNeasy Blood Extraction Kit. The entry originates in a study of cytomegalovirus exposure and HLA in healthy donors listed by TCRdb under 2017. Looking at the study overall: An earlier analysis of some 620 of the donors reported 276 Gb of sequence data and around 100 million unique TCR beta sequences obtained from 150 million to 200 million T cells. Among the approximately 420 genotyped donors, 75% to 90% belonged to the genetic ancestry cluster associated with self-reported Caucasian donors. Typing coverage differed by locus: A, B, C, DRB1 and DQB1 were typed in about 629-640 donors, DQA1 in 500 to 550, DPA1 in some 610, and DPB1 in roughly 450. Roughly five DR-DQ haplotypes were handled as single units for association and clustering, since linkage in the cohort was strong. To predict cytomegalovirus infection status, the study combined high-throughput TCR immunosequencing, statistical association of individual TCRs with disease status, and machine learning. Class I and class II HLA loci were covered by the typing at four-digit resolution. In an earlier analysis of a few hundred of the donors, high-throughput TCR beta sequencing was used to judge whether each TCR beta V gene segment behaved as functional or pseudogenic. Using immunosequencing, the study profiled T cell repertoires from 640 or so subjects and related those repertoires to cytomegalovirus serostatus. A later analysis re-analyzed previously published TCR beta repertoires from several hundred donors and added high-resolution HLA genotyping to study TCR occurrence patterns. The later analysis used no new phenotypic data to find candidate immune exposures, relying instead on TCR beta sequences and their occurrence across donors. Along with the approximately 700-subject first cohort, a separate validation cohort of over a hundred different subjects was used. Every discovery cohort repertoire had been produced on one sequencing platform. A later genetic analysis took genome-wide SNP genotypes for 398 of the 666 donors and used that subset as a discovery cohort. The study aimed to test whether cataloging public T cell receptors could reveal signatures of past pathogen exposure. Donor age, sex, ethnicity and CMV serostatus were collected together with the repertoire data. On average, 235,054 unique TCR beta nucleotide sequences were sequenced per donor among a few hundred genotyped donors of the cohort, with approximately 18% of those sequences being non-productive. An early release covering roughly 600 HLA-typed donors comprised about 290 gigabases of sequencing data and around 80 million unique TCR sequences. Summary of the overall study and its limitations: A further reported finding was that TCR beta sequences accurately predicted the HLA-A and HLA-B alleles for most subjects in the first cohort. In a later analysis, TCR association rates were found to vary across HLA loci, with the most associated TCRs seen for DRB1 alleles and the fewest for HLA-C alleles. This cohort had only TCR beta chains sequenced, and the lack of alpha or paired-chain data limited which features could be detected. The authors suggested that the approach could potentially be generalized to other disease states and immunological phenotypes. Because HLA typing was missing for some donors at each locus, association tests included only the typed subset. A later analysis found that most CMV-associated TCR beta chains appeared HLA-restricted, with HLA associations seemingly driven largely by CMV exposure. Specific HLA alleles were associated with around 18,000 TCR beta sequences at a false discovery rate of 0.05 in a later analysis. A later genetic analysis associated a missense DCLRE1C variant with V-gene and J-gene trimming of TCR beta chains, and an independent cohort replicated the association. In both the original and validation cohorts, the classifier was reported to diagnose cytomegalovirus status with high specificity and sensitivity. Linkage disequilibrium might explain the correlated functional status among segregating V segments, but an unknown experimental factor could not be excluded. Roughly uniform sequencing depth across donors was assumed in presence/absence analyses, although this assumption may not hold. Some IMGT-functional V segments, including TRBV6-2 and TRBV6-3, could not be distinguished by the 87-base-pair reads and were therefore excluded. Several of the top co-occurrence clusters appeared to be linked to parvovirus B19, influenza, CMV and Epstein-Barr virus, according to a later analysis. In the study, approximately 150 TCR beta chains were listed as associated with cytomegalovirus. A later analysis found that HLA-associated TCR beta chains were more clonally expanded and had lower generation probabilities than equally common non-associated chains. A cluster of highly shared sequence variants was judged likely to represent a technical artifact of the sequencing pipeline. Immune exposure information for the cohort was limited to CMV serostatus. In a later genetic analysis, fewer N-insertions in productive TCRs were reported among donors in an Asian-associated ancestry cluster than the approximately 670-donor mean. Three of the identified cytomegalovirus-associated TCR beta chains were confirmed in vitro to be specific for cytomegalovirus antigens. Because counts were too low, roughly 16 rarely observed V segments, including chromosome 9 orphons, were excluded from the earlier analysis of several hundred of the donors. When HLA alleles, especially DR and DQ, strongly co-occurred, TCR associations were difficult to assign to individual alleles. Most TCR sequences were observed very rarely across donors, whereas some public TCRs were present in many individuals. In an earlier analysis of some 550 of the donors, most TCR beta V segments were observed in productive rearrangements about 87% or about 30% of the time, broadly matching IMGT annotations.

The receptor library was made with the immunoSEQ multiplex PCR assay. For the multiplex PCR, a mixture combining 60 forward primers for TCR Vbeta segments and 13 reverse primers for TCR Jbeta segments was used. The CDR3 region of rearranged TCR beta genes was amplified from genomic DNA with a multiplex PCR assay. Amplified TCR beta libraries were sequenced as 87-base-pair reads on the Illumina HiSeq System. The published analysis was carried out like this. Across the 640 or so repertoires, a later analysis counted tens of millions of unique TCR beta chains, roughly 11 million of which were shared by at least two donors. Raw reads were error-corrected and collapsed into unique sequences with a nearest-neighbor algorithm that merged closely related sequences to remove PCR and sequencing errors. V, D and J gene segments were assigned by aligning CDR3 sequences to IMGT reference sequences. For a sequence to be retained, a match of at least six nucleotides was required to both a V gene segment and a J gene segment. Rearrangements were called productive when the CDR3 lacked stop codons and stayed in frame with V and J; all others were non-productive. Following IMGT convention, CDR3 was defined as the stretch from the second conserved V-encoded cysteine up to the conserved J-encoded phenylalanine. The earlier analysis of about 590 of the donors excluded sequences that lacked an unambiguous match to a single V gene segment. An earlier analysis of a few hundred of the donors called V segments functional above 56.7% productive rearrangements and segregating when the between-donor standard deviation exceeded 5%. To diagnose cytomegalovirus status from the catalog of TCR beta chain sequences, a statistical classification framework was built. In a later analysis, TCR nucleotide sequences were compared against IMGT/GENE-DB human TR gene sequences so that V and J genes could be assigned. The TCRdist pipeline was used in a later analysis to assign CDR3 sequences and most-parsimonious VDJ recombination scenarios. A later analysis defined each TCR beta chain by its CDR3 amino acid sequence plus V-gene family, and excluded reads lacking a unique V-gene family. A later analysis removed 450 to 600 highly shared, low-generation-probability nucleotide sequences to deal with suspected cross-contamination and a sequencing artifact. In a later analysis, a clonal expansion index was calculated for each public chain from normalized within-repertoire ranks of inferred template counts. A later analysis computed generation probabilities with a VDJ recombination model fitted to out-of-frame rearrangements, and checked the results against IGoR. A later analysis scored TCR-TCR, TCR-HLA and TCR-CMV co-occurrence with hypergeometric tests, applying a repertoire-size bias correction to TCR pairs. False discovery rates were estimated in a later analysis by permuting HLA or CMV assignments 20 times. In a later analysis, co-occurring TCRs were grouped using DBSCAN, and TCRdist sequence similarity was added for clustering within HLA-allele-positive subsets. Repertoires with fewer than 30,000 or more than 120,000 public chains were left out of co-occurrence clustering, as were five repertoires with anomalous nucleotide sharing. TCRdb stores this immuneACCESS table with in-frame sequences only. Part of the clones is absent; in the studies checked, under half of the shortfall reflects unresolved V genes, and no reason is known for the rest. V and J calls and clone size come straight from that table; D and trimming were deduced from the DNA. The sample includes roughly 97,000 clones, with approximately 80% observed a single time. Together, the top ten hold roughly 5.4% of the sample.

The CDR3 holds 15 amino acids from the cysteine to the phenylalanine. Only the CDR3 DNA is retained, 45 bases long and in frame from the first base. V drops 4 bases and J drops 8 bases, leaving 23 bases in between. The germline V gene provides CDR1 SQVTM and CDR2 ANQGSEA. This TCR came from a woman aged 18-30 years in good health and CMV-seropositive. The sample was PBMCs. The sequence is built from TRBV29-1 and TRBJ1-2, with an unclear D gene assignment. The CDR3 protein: CSVAPRLSDFRGYTF. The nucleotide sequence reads TGCAGCGTTGCACCCAGACTATCAGATTTCAGGGGCTACACCTTC.